These 9 T cell receptor beta chains share one sample of origin, sequenced in a study of shared clonotypes between healthy human individuals. TCRdb's copy holds only in-frame clones and misses some; the assay was immunoSEQ multiplex PCR. Of 2 million to 2.5 million clones listed, about 95% are singletons. CD8 cells classed as naive were CD45RO-negative and positively selected for CCR7, excluding terminally differentiated effector memory CD45RA+ cells. The sample consisted of naive CD8+ T cells sorted from blood. These receptors were taken from a man in his late teens or twenties in good health.

This clone was picked up one time. The chain couples TRBV5-4 to TRBJ2-1, with D maybe TRBD1 (6 bases). V lost 0 bases and J 15 bases, leaving 10 bases between the germline ends. The CDR3 covers 11 residues. The germline gives CDR1 SGHNT, CDR2 YYREEE (reference sequence). CDR3 sequence (DNA): TGTGCCAGCAGCTTGGACAGGGTGAGGTTCTTC. Encoded protein: CASSLDRVRFF. The entire variable domain, with the rest obtained from reference TRBV5-4 and TRBJ2-1, is as follows: ETGVTQSPTHLIKTRGQQVTLRCSSQSGHNTVSWYQQALGQGPQFIFQYYREEENGRGNFPPRFSGLQFPNYSSELNVNALELDDSALYLCASSLDRVRFFGPGTRLTVL.

V gene TRBV28 combines with J gene TRBJ2-3, with D uncertain. Trimming removed 1 base from V and 2 bases from J, with 22 bases in between. This CDR3 contains 19 residues. Germline CDR1 is MDHEN and CDR2 is SYDVKM. DNA for the CDR3: TGTGCCAGCAGTTTATCCCTATTAGAGCTTGACCGCACCACAGATACGCAGTATTTT. Translating gives CASSLSLLELDRTTDTQYF. Combining the CDR3 with reference TRBV28 and TRBJ2-3 gives the whole variable domain DVKVTQSSRYLVKRTGEKVFLECVQDMDHENMFWYRQDPGLGLRLIYFSYDVKMKEKGDIPEGYSVSREKKERFSLILESASTNQTSMYLCASSLSLLELDRTTDTQYFGPGTRLTVL.

This chain links TRBV30 with TRBJ1-3; the D gene is possibly TRBD1 (5 bases). Germline lookup yields CDR1 GTSNPN and CDR2 SVGIG (reference sequence). CDR3 length equals 13 residues. Trimming took 8 bases from V and 0 from J, leaving 11 bases between them. As DNA, the CDR3 is TGTGCCGGGGACGGAAACTCTGGAAACACCATATATTTT. It specifies CAGDGNSGNTIYF.

This rearrangement joins TRBV6-5 to TRBJ2-3; 9 bases are shared with TRBD1. The CDR3 runs 14 residues. Germline loops: CDR1 MNHEY, CDR2 SVGAGI. V trimming: 5 bases; J trimming: 1 base; junction bases outside the gene matches: 1. This CDR3 reads CASSRDRGTDTQYF. The CDR3 coding sequence is TGTGCCAGCAGTCGGGACAGGGGCACAGATACGCAGTATTTT.

Concerning this clone itself: One junction end disagrees with the germline gene, perhaps due to a read error. The chain couples TRBV4-3 to TRBJ1-1, with D perhaps matching TRBD1 (6 bases). Germline V gene lookup returns CDR1 LGHNA and CDR2 YSLEER. The CDR3 is 15 amino acids. CDR3 sequence: CASSQDWTVSAQARF. The CDR3 DNA sequence: TGCGCCAGCAGCCAAGATTGGACAGTGTCAGCCCAGGCCCGGTTT.

Notes on this clone: At the DNA level, this CDR3 is encoded by other sequences in the same sample as well. The DNA for the CDR3 is TGTGCCAGCAGCCCCTTCGGCACCGGGGAGCTGTTTTTT. This codes for CASSPFGTGELFF. V usage is TRBV7-2 and J usage is TRBJ2-2; the D is unclear. Trimming stripped 5 bases from V and 4 bases from J, with 8 bases between. Per the germline V gene, CDR1 is SGHTA and CDR2 is FQGNSA. The CDR3 runs to 13 residues.

This sequence joins TRBV7-9 and TRBJ2-1; D gene unclear. Germline V CDR1 and CDR2: SEHNR, FQNEAQ (reference sequence). CDR3 length equals 15 residues. V lost 0 bases to trimming and J lost 7 bases, with 13 bases between them. The CDR3 nucleotides read TGTGCCAGCAGCTTAGCGTTAGTCGGTCTAAATGAGCAGTTCTTC. Encoded protein: CASSLALVGLNEQFF.

V usage is TRBV2 and J usage is TRBJ1-6; a weak D match, TRBD1 (5 bases). The CDR3 length is 10 residues. CDR1 and CDR2 (germline): SNHLY, FYNNEI. V was clipped by 9 bases and J by 9 bases, with 6 bases between them. CDR3 residues: CARGTSPLHF. The CDR3 bases are TGTGCCAGGGGGACTTCACCCCTCCACTTT.

Comment on this clone: Additional DNA sequences in this sample encode the identical CDR3. The chain joins TRBV7-9 to TRBJ2-7; 9 nucleotides match TRBD1. CDR3 length equals 16 residues. Trimming took 6 bases from V and 1 from J; bases not matched to a gene: 10. From germline, CDR1 is SEHNR and CDR2 FQNEAQ (reference sequence). CDR3 DNA sequence: TGTGCCAGCAGTTCACCCGGGACAGGGTCTTCCTACGAGCAGTACTTC. Amino acid sequence: CASSSPGTGSSYEQYF.